This T cell receptor beta chain is drawn from a study of T cell responses to AZD1222 COVID-19 vaccine. Study context: Some second doses came at about 4 weeks and others at about 12 weeks; these were pooled.

Points from the study as a whole: Unmutated regions of variants are reportedly targeted by nearly half of spike-specific TCRs. In a largely white British group with more females than males, clonal diversity was possibly underestimated.

The CDR3 sequence is 15 residues long. V was cut by 5 bases and J by 2 bases, with 15 bases left in between. From germline, CDR1 is LNHDA and CDR2 SQIVND (reference sequence). Points on this clone: Antigen unknown.

Sequencing used immunoSEQ multiplex PCR; TCRdb keeps in-frame clones, though not all of them. The sample gives more than 95,000 clones, around 91% of which show up once; around a sixth is in the top ten. The clonotype was recovered from an adult in good health. The sample here was peripheral blood, taken on day 0 of AZD1222 vaccination. This rearrangement joins TRBV19 to TRBJ1-2; possibly TRBD1 for D (6 bases). CDR3 DNA: TGTGCCAGTAGTGCACAGGGCATCTCCAACTATGGCTACACCTTC. Translation: CASSAQGISNYGYTF.